This TCR beta chain stems from a study of T cells in Graves' hyperthyroidism and ophthalmopathy. V trimming: 2 bases; J trimming: 6 bases; junction bases outside the gene matches: 5. CDR1 is SGHRS and CDR2 is YFSETQ in the germline V gene. The CDR3 covers 15 residues. The table lists this clonotype with many counts. TCR beta CDR3 region amplification was performed from RNA transcripts. First-round RT-PCR targeting the TCR CDR3 was performed with the HTBI primer set. TCRdb re-called the multiplex PCR reads through MiXCR, storing one row per CDR3 protein. The table lists fewer than 800,000 distinct CDR3 sequences, roughly 17% of them singletons. Diagnostic assessment was based on clinical symptoms, serum thyroxine and TRAb, thyroid ultrasound and orbital computed tomography.

The chain joins TRBV5-1 to TRBJ2-2, with 9 bases identical to TRBD1. This receptor was taken from a young man with Graves' hyperthyroidism. The sample consisted of blood. This CDR3 is CASSFGQGSAGELFF. The CDR3 region has the DNA TGCGCCAGCAGCTTCGGACAGGGGAGCGCCGGGGAGCTGTTTTTT.